The 27 T cell receptor beta chains reported below all come from one sample, sequenced in a study of glioma-infiltrating T cells. Using RNA template, CDR3s of TCR alpha and beta were amplified with iRepertoire arm-PCR. TCRdb reprocessed the multiplex PCR reads via MiXCR and lists one record per CDR3 protein. The sample carries 100,000 to 150,000 distinct CDR3 sequences, more than 20% recorded once. Sequencing input: glioma tissue, nonneoplastic brain tissue, or PBMCs (not recorded which). All receptors derive from a human donor with low-grade glioma or glioblastoma, undergoing nonglioma brain surgery, or in good health (not recorded which).

This clonotype was recorded many times. The chain uses TRBV7-2 and TRBJ1-1, with TRBD1 as a possible D gene (5 bases). Trimming cost V 0 bases and J 0 bases, with 11 bases left between them. The CDR3 has 16 amino acids. Per the germline V gene, CDR1 is SGHTA and CDR2 is FQGNSA. CDR3 coding DNA: TGTGCCAGCAGCTTAGCTGGGGCGAGTATGAACACTGAAGCTTTCTTT. This encodes CASSLAGASMNTEAFF.

This clonotype was recorded at least ten times. The chain uses TRBV7-6 and TRBJ2-1, with 9 bases matching TRBD2. The CDR3 is 16 amino acids. The V gene's germline CDR1 is SGHVS and CDR2 FNYEAQ. V shed 5 bases, J shed 10 bases, and the junction held 15 bases outside the gene matches. DNA of the CDR3: TGTGCCAGCAGCCCCCAAGGCGGGAGGGCTCTAGGGGAGCAGTTCTTC. Translating it yields CASSPQGGRALGEQFF. Full variable domain (remainder filled in from reference TRBV7-6 and TRBJ2-1): GAGVSQSPRYKVTKRGQDVALRCDPISGHVSLYWYRQALGQGPEFLTYFNYEAQQDKSGLPNDRFSAERPEGSISTLTIQRTEQRDSAMYRCASSPQGGRALGEQFFGPGTRLTVL.

This clonotype was seen once. A much larger clone lies a single base off, so this may be a read error. The chain has TRBV7-2 and TRBJ1-1; 10 nucleotides match TRBD1. Germline CDR1 and CDR2: SGHTA and FQGNSA. The CDR3 is made up of 17 amino acids. The CDR3 region is CAISQGDRGRIWAEAFF. DNA for the CDR3: TGCGCCATCAGCCAAGGCGACAGGGGGCGTATATGGGCTGAAGCTTTCTTT.

This clonotype was observed a few times. The chain joins TRBV12-3 or TRBV12-4 to TRBJ1-3; tentatively, D is TRBD1 (5 bases). This CDR3 spans 15 amino acids. The V and J ends lost 3 bases and 8 bases respectively, with 17 bases between them. This CDR3 is CASSFTGGGRDTIYF. The CDR3 coding sequence is TGTGCCAGCAGTTTCACAGGAGGTGGGAGAGACACCATATATTTT.

There are a few counts of this clonotype. V gene TRBV13 combines with J gene TRBJ2-7, with 7 bases identical to TRBD1. From germline, CDR1 is PRHDT and CDR2 FYEKMQ (reference sequence). The CDR3 extends over 14 amino acids. J was trimmed by 0 bases and V by 4 bases; bases with no gene match: 3. Written as DNA, the CDR3 is TGTGCCAGCAGCTCAACAGGGGCCTCCTACGAGCAGTACTTC. It translates to CASSSTGASYEQYF.

CDR3 in amino acids: CASRSPGQGTNEQFF. Written as DNA, the CDR3 is TGTGCCAGTAGATCGCCGGGACAGGGTACCAATGAGCAGTTCTTC. The chain recombines TRBV19 with TRBJ2-1, with TRBD1 matching over 9 bases. V shed 6 bases and J 6 bases; nucleotides not matched to a gene: 9. Germline values: CDR1 LNHDA, CDR2 SQIVND (reference sequence). This CDR3 has 15 residues.

Regarding this clonotype: A much larger clone sits a single nucleotide away, making a read error possible. The chain has TRBV29-1 and TRBJ2-7; 10 bases are a match to TRBD1. The CDR3 runs 12 residues. CDR1 SQVTM and CDR2 ANQGSEA come from the germline V gene. CDR3 DNA sequence: TGCATCGTCAGACAGGGGGCGGACGAGCAGTACTTC. This translates into CIVRQGADEQYF.

This sequence joins TRBV19 and TRBJ2-2; no definite D call. The CDR3 has 13 residues. The germline V and J ends were trimmed by 1 base and 8 bases, with 8 bases remaining between them. CDR1 and CDR2 (germline): LNHDA, SQIVND (reference sequence). The CDR3, as DNA: TGTGCCAGTAGTATAGTTATAGCTGGGGAGCTGTTTTTT. As protein: CASSIVIAGELFF.

The gene calls are TRBV5-8 and TRBJ2-2; unclear D gene. This CDR3 has 16 amino acids. Trimming removed 0 bases from V and 2 bases from J, with 11 bases in between. CDR1 is SGHTS and CDR2 is YDEGEE in the germline V gene. CDR3 nucleotides: TGTGCCAGCAGCTTGGTAAAACCGTACAACACCGGGGAGCTGTTTTTT. Amino acids: CASSLVKPYNTGELFF.

As concerns this clonotype: This may come from a read error, since a much larger clone is one base off. The V call is TRBV20-1, the J call TRBJ2-7; D is possibly TRBD2 (6 bases). In germline, CDR1 is DFQATT, CDR2 SNEGSKA (reference sequence). Between the trimmed V and J ends, which lost 6 bases and 6 bases, there was a span of 21 bases. The CDR3 is 14 amino acids. The CDR3 spells CSAPAGTGDGEQYF. CDR3 sequence (DNA): TGCAGTGCGCCGGCAGGAACGGGAGACGGCGAGCAGTACTTC.

Details on this clonotype: It may be a read error: a sequence one base away is much more abundant. The chain links TRBV7-9 to TRBJ2-1; tentatively, D is TRBD2 (6 bases). The CDR3 is made up of 15 amino acids. Trimming removed 2 bases at V and 10 bases at J, with 18 bases between. The V gene's germline CDR1 is SEHNR and CDR2 FQNEAQ (reference sequence). This CDR3 is CASSLNGGGGGEQFF. The CDR3 DNA follows: TGTGCCAGCAGCTTAAATGGCGGAGGTGGGGGGGAGCAGTTCTTC.

This clonotype was found many times. The chain is built from TRBV20-1 and TRBJ2-1; TRBD1 is a possible D gene (6 bases). Trimming shortened V by 5 bases and J by 1 base, and 15 bases separated the two germline ends. Germline values: CDR1 DFQATT, CDR2 SNEGSKA (reference sequence). CDR3 length: 15 amino acids. CDR3 residues: CSAGQWSLSYNEQFF. The CDR3 DNA is TGCAGTGCTGGACAGTGGTCTTTGTCCTACAATGAGCAGTTCTTC.

This clonotype was detected ten times or more. V is TRBV6-4 and J is TRBJ2-1, with 12 bases identical to TRBD2. Germline V CDR1 and CDR2: MRHNA, SNTAGT. V shed 0 bases and J 6 bases; nucleotides not matched to a gene: 0. The CDR3 sequence is 15 residues long. This CDR3 reads CASSDSTSGSNEQFF. CDR3 nucleotide sequence: TGTGCCAGCAGTGACTCGACTAGCGGGAGCAATGAGCAGTTCTTC.

This clonotype was found many times. The chain is built from TRBV11-3 and TRBJ2-1; 10 bases are a match to TRBD2. V dropped 6 bases and J dropped 8; count of bases not matched to a gene: 10. Germline assignment: CDR1 SGHNT and CDR2 YENEEA. This CDR3 is built from 15 residues. This chain's CDR3 is CASSREREGRDEQFF. As DNA, the CDR3 is TGTGCCAGCAGTCGTGAGCGGGAGGGTAGGGATGAGCAGTTCTTC.

This clonotype was detected a few times. The rearrangement uses TRBV5-1 and TRBJ1-2; no clear D gene. From germline, CDR1 is SGHRS and CDR2 YFSETQ. The CDR3 length is 14 residues. The ends were cut back, 6 bases at V and 5 bases at J, with 17 bases in the middle. As DNA, the CDR3 is TGCGCCAGCAACTTAAACGGTGAAGATTATGGCTACACCTTC. Residues: CASNLNGEDYGYTF. Together with reference TRBV5-1 and TRBJ1-2, the CDR3 gives the full variable domain: KAGVTQTPRYLIKTRGQQVTLSCSPISGHRSVSWYQQTPGQGLQFLFEYFSETQRNKGNFPGRFSGRQFSNSRSEMNVSTLELGDSALYLCASNLNGEDYGYTFGSGTRLTVV.

V gene TRBV5-1 combines with J gene TRBJ2-1, with unresolved D. Germline V CDR1 and CDR2: SGHRS, YFSETQ. Trimming took 1 base from V and 1 from J, leaving 12 bases between them. This CDR3 is built from 16 residues. CDR3: CASSLWPTRSYNEQFF. Here the CDR3 DNA reads TGCGCCAGCAGCTTGTGGCCTACCCGGTCCTACAATGAGCAGTTCTTC. Full variable domain (missing parts from reference TRBV5-1 and TRBJ2-1): KAGVTQTPRYLIKTRGQQVTLSCSPISGHRSVSWYQQTPGQGLQFLFEYFSETQRNKGNFPGRFSGRQFSNSRSEMNVSTLELGDSALYLCASSLWPTRSYNEQFFGPGTRLTVL.

A word on this clonotype: A read error is possible here, since a much larger clone lies one base away. The rearrangement joins TRBV4-1 to TRBJ1-2, with a tentative D call TRBD1 (6 bases). This CDR3 region has 14 residues. Germline V gene sequence: CDR1 MGHRA, CDR2 YSYEKL. V was shortened by 0 bases and J by 6 bases, with 11 bases between the two germline ends. CDR3 nucleotides: TGCGCCAGCAGCCAAGAACAGAGGGGGGATGGCTACACCTTC. Translating it yields CASSQEQRGDGYTF.

This clonotype was observed many times. V is TRBV12-3 or TRBV12-4 and J is TRBJ2-1, with 8 nucleotides matching TRBD2. Germline trimming cut 2 bases from V and 0 bases from J; bases unmatched to any gene: 9. The CDR3 spans 18 residues. CDR3 bases: TGTGCCAGCAGTTTACTTCTCACAACTAGCGGCTCCTACAATGAGCAGTTCTTC. It codes for CASSLLLTTSGSYNEQFF.

This clonotype was detected only a few times. A much larger clone differs from this one at a single base, so this may be a read error. The chain combines TRBV7-2 with TRBJ1-5; unclear D gene. Germline loops: CDR1 SGHTA, CDR2 FQGNSA. This CDR3 is built from 13 residues. The CDR3 sequence: CASRLARNQPQHF. CDR3 nucleotides: TGTGCCAGCCGCTTAGCGAGGAATCAGCCCCAGCATTTT. Drawing the rest from reference TRBV7-2 and TRBJ1-5, the complete variable domain is GAGVSQSPSNKVTEKGKDVELRCDPISGHTALYWYRQSLGQGLEFLIYFQGNSAPDKSGLPSDRFSAERTGGSVSTLTIQRTQQEDSAVYLCASRLARNQPQHFGDGTRLSIL.

V is TRBV29-1 and J is TRBJ1-1; D unclear. The V end was cut by 8 bases, the J end by 0 bases, with 13 bases between. Germline CDR1 SQVTM, CDR2 ANQGSEA. The CDR3 totals 13 residues. The DNA for the CDR3 is TGCAGCCCCCAGCCCCGGATGAACACTGAAGCTTTCTTT. Its translation: CSPQPRMNTEAFF.

For this clonotype: A read error may be the cause here, since a much bigger clone is one base away. This chain joins TRBV7-2 and TRBJ2-6; D is uncertain. Per the germline V gene, CDR1 is SGHTA and CDR2 is FQGNSA. This CDR3 has 17 residues. CDR3 protein: CAGSLPRRISGANVLTF. CDR3 in DNA: TGTGCCGGCAGCTTACCCCGACGGATCTCTGGGGCCAACGTCCTGACTTTC.

This clonotype has more than one count but fewer than ten. The J gene is TRBJ2-1, the V gene TRBV19, with 7 bases matching TRBD2. The length of the CDR3 is 15 residues. V lost 5 bases, J lost 4 bases, and 8 bases stayed unmatched. Germline CDR1 reads LNHDA; CDR2 reads SQIVND (reference sequence). The CDR3 loop reads CASSPGTTHYNEQFF. DNA of the CDR3: TGTGCCAGTAGTCCCGGGACTACTCATTACAATGAGCAGTTCTTC.

The chain has TRBV5-1 and TRBJ2-1; a weak D match, TRBD2 (5 bases). Trimming shortened V by 6 bases and J by 2 bases, and 15 bases separated the two germline ends. Per the germline V gene, CDR1 is SGHRS and CDR2 is YFSETQ. This CDR3 region has 15 residues. The chain's CDR3 is CASTSPGSPYNEQFF. In nucleotides, the CDR3 is TGCGCCAGCACCTCTCCGGGAAGCCCCTACAATGAGCAGTTCTTC.

This clonotype was seen at least ten times. The chain has TRBV4-1 and TRBJ2-7; 9 bases line up with TRBD1. Germline V lookup: CDR1 MGHRA, CDR2 YSYEKL. J was trimmed by 2 bases and V by 1 base; bases with no gene match: 3. CDR3 length: 15 residues. The CDR3 reads CASSQGQGDAYEQYF. The CDR3 DNA sequence: TGCGCCAGCAGCCAAGGACAGGGGGATGCCTACGAGCAGTACTTC.

Ten or more counts support this clonotype. The chain recombines TRBV20-1 with TRBJ1-1; no clear D. Deletions cut 6 bases from V and 0 bases from J, with 11 bases between. The CDR3 is 13 residues long. Germline V gene lookup returns CDR1 DFQATT and CDR2 SNEGSKA (reference sequence). CDR3 DNA: TGCAGTGCCTCGGGCGGCATGAACACTGAAGCTTTCTTT. Its protein is CSASGGMNTEAFF.

In this sample, this clonotype turned up a few times. CDR3 DNA sequence: TGTGCCAGTAGTATAGGATGGACTGAAGCTTTCTTT. This sequence encodes CASSIGWTEAFF. V and J are TRBV19 and TRBJ1-1; D remains unclear. The germline CDR1 and CDR2 sequences are LNHDA and SQIVND (reference sequence). V lost 1 base, J lost 5 bases, and 5 bases lay in between. This CDR3 comprises 12 residues.

Note on this clonotype: The junction departs from the called germline gene at one end, perhaps through a read error. V is TRBV6-5 and J is TRBJ1-4, with TRBD1 as a possible D gene (5 bases). The length of the CDR3 is 16 residues. Germline V gives CDR1 MNHEY, CDR2 SVGAGI. The CDR3 is CASNDIGGTSNEKLLF. Here the CDR3 DNA reads TGTGCCAGCAATGATATCGGGGGGACTTCTAATGAAAAACTGCTTTTT.